The source of this TCR beta chain is a study of shared T cell receptors in the human thymus. Profiling relied on immunoSEQ multiplex PCR, and the TCRdb table lists in-frame clones only, not all of them. Here the sample spans 720,000 or so clones, 80% to 90% being singletons. Germline assignment: CDR1 MNHEY and CDR2 SVGAGI. The V and J ends lost 2 bases and 4 bases respectively, with 14 bases between them. The CDR3 loop spans 15 amino acids. These data were also reused for a study on human thymus T cells. From that report: The people who donated were healthy Finnish babies having corrective surgery for congenital heart defects. Thymic tissue was derived from resections collected during corrective heart surgery. Thymic and blood repertoires appeared to display a bias in their usage of V and J genes.

Sequenced: thymocytes. The sequence was collected from a girl under two years old with a congenital heart defect. V and J are TRBV6-5 and TRBJ1-2; D is ambiguous. The CDR3 loop reads CASSYRGTAGYGYTF. The CDR3 DNA reads TGTGCCAGCAGTTACCGGGGAACCGCCGGCTATGGCTACACCTTC.